The present entry profiles one TCR beta chain with its context. This clone was counted once. The specificity of this receptor is unknown. No base qualities exist here, and no much larger clone lies one base off it. In the germline V gene, CDR1 corresponds to MNHEY and CDR2 to SVGAGI. From the cysteine up to the phenylalanine, the CDR3 has a length of 15 residues. Only CDR3 DNA remains: 45 bases, in frame from the first base. V gives up 6 bases and J gives up 0 bases, and the segment between their germline ends measures 11 bases. The data belong to a study of shared clonotypes between healthy human individuals (dated by TCRdb to about 2020). For context, the study as a whole: The cohort included three men and a couple of women between 18 and 49 years of age. For each donor, three plates each were used for CD4 naive and CD4 memory, two plates were used for CD8 naive, and one plate was used for CD8 memory. Blood TCR repertoires of about 5 healthy adults were deeply sequenced to estimate repertoire size and the extent of clonotype sharing between individuals. To increase sequencing depth and limit assay-specific biases, TCR repertoire library preparation and sequencing were carried out by different laboratories using diverse techniques. Per donor, leukapheresis produced somewhere between about 0.94 and 9.5 billion PBMCs. Results and caveats for the whole study, not just this receptor: Rarefaction of sorted-subset datasets indicated incomplete sequencing despite the large sequencing depth. Sharing across several donors was observed for approximately 4.6% of naive CD4, 3% to 3.5% of naive CD8, over 2% of memory CD4, and approximately 0.41% of memory CD8 clonotypes. Higher generation probabilities were observed for clonotypes shared by all four sorted-subset donors than for non-shared clonotypes. Estimated clonotype richness was generally larger for naive than for memory subsets. Based on pairwise subsampling, the degree of clonotype sharing among donors was expected to be affected by sequencing depth. The small number of donors limited the genetic and exposure-history diversity represented. Sampling was restricted to blood, and TCR repertoires in tissue are likely to differ from TCR repertoires in blood.

TCR CDR3 regions were amplified from genomic DNA by multiplex PCR using the deep immunoSEQ assay. Extracted genomic DNA from each cell subset was distributed evenly across all wells of several immunoSEQ 96-well plates, and each plate was treated as a replicate. For sorted subsets, about 220 ng of genomic DNA, equivalent to 30,000 or so T cell genomes, went into each replicate PCR. The purified libraries were quantified using a Qubit 3.0 fluorometer, sized with a Bioanalyzer 2100, and then quantified again using the KAPA Library Quantification kit. Every immunoSEQ 96-well plate was sequenced on a dedicated single-read 150-cycle Illumina NextSeq 550 flow cell. The source study handled its data this way. Because the immunoSEQ output held only junctional sequences and lacked quality scores, the filtering could not match the filtering applied to full-length reads. To assign V/J genes and CDR3, sequences were annotated using PyIR, a Python wrapper for IgBLAST v1.9, with IMGT germline references. Reads were removed for weak V/J assignments (E-value above 1e-6), missing CDR3, stop codons, out-of-frame junctions, or ambiguous translated residues. V3J clonotypes were defined as sequences sharing an identical inferred V gene, J gene, and CDR3 amino acid sequence. To compute the percentage overlap between repertoires, the number of shared unique clonotypes was divided by the size of the smaller repertoire. RTK rarefaction, the Chao1 estimator, and Recon v2.1 estimates of unobserved clonotypes were used to assess repertoire richness. For all TCRbeta clonotypes obtained by the gDNA method from a few donors, generation probabilities were computed with OLGA. Held by TCRdb, this immuneACCESS table contains in-frame sequences only and omits some clones. Under half of the omission traces to an unresolved V gene where checked; the cause of the rest is unknown. V, J and clone size are taken as reported in that table, and D and trimming were inferred from the DNA itself. The sample table contains roughly 2.5 million clones; only one count was recorded for around nine tenths of them. About 0.13% of the sample rests with the top ten.

The donors were healthy, HIV-negative adults with no recently reported acute infections or vaccinations. Every donor was a Caucasian adult residing in Nashville, Tennessee, USA. CD4+ T cells were enriched by magnetic negative selection, after which naive cells were positively selected on CD45RA and the negative fraction was taken as the memory subset. Blood was obtained by leukapheresis, after which PBMCs were separated by Ficoll-Histopaque density gradient centrifugation and cryopreserved in liquid nitrogen vapor phase. Purity and quantity of every magnetically sorted T cell population were checked by analytical flow cytometry. Each sorted fraction had its genomic DNA isolated and then quantified by UV absorbance on a Nanodrop 2000c.

This sequence uses TRBV6-5 and TRBJ1-4, with an unclear D gene assignment. This receptor was obtained from a man between 18 and 29 years old in good health. Source material: naive CD4+ T cells sorted from blood. In the paper's terms, the cell subset or site label means: CD45RA+ positively selected. The CDR3 loop reads CASSRLDATNEKLFF. DNA sequence: TGTGCCAGCAGCCGTCTCGATGCAACTAATGAAAAACTGTTTTTT.